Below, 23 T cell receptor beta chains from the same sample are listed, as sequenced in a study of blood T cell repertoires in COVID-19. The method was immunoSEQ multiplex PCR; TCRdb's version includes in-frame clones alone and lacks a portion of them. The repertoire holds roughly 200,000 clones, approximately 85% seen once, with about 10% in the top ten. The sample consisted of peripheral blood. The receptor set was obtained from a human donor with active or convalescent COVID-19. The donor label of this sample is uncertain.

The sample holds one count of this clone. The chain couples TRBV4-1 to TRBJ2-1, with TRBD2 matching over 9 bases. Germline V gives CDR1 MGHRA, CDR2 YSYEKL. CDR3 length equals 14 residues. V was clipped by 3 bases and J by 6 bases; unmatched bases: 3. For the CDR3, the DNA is TGCGCCAGCAGCCAGTGGACTAGCGTCAATGAGCAGTTCTTC. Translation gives CASSQWTSVNEQFF.

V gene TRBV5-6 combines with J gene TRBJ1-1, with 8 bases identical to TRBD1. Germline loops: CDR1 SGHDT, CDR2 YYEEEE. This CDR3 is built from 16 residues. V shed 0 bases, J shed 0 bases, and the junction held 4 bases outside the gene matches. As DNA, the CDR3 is TGTGCCAGCAGCTTGGCCGGGACAGGTCTGAACACTGAAGCTTTCTTT. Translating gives CASSLAGTGLNTEAFF.

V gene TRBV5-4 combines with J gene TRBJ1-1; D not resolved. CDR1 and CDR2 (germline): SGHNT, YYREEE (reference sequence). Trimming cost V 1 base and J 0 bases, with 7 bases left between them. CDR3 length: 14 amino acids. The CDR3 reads CASSLLTLNTEAFF. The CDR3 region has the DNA TGTGCCAGCAGCTTGCTGACATTGAACACTGAAGCTTTCTTT.

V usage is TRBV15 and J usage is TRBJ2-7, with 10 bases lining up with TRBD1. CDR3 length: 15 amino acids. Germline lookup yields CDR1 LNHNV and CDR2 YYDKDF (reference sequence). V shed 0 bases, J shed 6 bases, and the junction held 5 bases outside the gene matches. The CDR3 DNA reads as TGTGCCACCAGCAGAGATGGGGACAGGGGTGCCGAGCAGTACTTC. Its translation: CATSRDGDRGAEQYF. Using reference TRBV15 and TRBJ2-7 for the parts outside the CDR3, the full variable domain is DAMVIQNPRYQVTQFGKPVTLSCSQTLNHNVMYWYQQKSSQAPKLLFHYYDKDFNNEADTPDNFQSRRPNTSFCFLDIRSPGLGDTAMYLCATSRDGDRGAEQYFGPGTRLTVT.

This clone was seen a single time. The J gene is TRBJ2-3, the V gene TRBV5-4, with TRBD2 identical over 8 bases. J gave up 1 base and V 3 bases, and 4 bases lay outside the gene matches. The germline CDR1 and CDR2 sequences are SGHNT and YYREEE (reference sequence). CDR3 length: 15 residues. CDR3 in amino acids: CASSSLTSGTDTQYF. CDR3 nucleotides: TGTGCCAGCAGCTCCTTGACTAGCGGCACAGATACGCAGTATTTT.

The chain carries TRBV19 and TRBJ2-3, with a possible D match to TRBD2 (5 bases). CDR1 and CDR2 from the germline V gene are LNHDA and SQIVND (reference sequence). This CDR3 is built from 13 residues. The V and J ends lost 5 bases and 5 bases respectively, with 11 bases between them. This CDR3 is CASSHKGVDTQYF. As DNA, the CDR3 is TGTGCCAGTAGTCATAAGGGAGTAGATACGCAGTATTTT.

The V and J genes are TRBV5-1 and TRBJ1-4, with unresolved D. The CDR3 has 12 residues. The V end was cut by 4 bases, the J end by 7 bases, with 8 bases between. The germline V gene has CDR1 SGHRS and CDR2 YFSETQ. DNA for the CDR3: TGCGCCAGCAGCAATTCGGGTGAAAAACTGTTTTTT. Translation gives CASSNSGEKLFF.

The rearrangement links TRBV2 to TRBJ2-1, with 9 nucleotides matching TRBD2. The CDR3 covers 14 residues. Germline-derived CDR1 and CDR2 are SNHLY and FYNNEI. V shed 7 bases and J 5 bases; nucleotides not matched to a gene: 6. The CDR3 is CASNPGLAHNEQFF. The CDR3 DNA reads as TGTGCCAGCAATCCGGGACTAGCCCACAATGAGCAGTTCTTC.

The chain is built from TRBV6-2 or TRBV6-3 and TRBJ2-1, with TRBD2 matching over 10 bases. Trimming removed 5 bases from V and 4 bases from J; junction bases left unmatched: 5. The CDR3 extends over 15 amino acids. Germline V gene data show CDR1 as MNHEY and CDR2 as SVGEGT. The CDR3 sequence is CASSSLAGGYNEQFF. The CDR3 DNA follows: TGTGCCAGCAGTAGTTTAGCGGGGGGTTACAATGAGCAGTTCTTC.

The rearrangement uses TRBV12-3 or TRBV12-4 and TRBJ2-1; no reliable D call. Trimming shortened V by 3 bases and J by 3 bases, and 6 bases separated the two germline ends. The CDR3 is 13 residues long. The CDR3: CASSFPNYNEQFF. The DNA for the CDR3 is TGTGCCAGCAGTTTCCCAAACTACAATGAGCAGTTCTTC.

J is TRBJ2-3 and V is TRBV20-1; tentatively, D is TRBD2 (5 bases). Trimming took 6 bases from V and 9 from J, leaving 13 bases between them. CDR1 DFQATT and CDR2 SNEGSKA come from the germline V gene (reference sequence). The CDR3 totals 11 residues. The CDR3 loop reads CSAPGGGTQYF. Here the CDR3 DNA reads TGCAGTGCCCCAGGAGGAGGCACGCAGTATTTT.

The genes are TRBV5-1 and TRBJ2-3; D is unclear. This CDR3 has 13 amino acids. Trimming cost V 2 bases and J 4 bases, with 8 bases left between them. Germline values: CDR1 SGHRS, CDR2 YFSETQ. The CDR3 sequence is CASSFREADTQYF. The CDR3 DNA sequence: TGCGCCAGCAGCTTTCGCGAGGCAGATACGCAGTATTTT.

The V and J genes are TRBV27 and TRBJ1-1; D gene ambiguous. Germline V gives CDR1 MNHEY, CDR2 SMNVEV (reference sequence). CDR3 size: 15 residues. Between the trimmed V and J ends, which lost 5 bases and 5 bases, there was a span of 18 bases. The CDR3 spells CASSTPGEDLTEAFF. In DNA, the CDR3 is TGTGCCAGCAGTACCCCCGGAGAGGATCTAACTGAAGCTTTCTTT.

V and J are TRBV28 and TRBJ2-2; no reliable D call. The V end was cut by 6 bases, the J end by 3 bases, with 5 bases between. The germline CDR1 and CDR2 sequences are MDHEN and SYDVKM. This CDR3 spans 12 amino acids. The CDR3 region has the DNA TGTGCCAGCAGCCTTTACACCGGGGAGCTGTTTTTT. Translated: CASSLYTGELFF.

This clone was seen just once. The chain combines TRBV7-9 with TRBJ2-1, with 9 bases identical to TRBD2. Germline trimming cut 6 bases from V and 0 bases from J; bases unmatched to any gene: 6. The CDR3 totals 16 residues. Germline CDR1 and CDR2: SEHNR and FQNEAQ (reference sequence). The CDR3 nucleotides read TGTGCCAGCAGACCCCAGACTAGCGGCTCCTACAATGAGCAGTTCTTC. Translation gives CASRPQTSGSYNEQFF.

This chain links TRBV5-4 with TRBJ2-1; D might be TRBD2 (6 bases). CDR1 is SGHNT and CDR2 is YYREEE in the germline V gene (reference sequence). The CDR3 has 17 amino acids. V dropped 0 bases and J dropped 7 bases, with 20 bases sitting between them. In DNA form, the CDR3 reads TGTGCCAGCAGCTTGGGAGCTAGCGCGCGTAGAGGGAATGAGCAGTTCTTC. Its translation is CASSLGASARRGNEQFF. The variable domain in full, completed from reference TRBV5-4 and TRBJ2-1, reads ETGVTQSPTHLIKTRGQQVTLRCSSQSGHNTVSWYQQALGQGPQFIFQYYREEENGRGNFPPRFSGLQFPNYSSELNVNALELDDSALYLCASSLGASARRGNEQFFGPGTRLTVL.

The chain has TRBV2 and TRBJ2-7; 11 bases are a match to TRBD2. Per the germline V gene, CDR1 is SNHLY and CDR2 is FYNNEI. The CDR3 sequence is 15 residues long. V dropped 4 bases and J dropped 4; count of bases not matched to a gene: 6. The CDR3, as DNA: TGTGCCAGCAGTGGGTCGCTAGCGGGGGGTTACGAGCAGTACTTC. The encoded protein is CASSGSLAGGYEQYF.

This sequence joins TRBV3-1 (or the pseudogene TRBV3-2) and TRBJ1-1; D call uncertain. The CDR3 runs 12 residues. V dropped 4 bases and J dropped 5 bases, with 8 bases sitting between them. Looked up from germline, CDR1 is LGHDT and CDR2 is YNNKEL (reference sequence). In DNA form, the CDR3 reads TGTGCCAGCAGCCGCCCCGGGACTGAAGCTTTCTTT. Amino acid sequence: CASSRPGTEAFF.

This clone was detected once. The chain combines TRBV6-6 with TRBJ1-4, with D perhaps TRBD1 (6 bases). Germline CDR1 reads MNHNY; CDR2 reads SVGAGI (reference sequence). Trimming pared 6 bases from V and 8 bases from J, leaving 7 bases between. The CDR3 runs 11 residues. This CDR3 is CASSQGEKLFF. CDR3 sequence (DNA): TGTGCCAGCAGCCAGGGGGAAAAACTGTTTTTT.

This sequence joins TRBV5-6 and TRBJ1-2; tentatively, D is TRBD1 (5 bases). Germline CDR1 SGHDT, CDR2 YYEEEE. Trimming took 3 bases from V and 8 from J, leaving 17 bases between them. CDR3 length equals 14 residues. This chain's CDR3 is CASSYQGLYGGYTF. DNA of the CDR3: TGTGCCAGCAGCTATCAGGGACTTTATGGGGGCTACACCTTC.

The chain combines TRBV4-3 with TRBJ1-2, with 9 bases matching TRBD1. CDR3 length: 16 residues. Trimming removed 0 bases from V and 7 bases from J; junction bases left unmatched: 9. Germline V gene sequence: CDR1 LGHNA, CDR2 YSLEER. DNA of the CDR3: TGCGCCAGCAGCCAAGATTACAGGGGGCGGTTCGGTGGCTACACCTTC. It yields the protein CASSQDYRGRFGGYTF.

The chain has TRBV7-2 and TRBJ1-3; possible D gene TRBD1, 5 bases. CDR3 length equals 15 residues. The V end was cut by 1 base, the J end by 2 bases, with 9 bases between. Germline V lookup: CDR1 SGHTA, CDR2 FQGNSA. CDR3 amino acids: CASSLEAGTGNTIYF. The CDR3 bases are TGTGCCAGCAGCTTAGAGGCAGGGACTGGAAACACCATATATTTT.

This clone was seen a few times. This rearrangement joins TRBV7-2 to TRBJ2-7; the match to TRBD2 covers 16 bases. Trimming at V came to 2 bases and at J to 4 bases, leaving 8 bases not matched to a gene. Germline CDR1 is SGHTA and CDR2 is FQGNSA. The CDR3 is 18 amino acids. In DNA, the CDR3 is TGTGCCAGCAGCTTAAAGGGACTAGCGGGAGGGCGTGGGTACGAGCAGTACTTC. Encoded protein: CASSLKGLAGGRGYEQYF.